Listed here are 3 T cell receptor beta chains from one sample, sequenced in a study of cytomegalovirus exposure and HLA in healthy donors. A multiplex PCR was run with 60 Vbeta primers and 13 Jbeta primers. Clones were read by immunoSEQ multiplex PCR, and TCRdb kept only the in-frame ones, dropping some. This table holds 70,000 or so clones. Sequencing used PBMCs. Every receptor here comes from a boy aged 10-17 years in good health and CMV-seronegative.

CDR3 region: CASSLGDSAHYEQYF. The DNA of the CDR3 is TGTGCCAGTAGTCTCGGGGACAGTGCGCACTACGAGCAGTACTTC. This chain connects TRBV19 to TRBJ2-7, with 7 bases that match TRBD1. V lost 5 bases to trimming and J lost 3 bases; unmatched junction nucleotides: 10. CDR1 and CDR2 (germline): LNHDA, SQIVND (reference sequence). The CDR3 loop spans 15 amino acids.

The V gene is TRBV1, the J gene TRBJ2-7; TRBD2 was called by the table and not checked on the DNA. TRBV1 is shown as a pseudogene. The CDR3 length is 19 residues. CDR3 sequence: CTSSQERRLVRAKSGEQYF. In DNA form, the CDR3 reads TGCACCAGCAGCCAAGAGAGACGGCTCGTGAGGGCGAAAAGTGGGGAGCAGTACTTC.

CDR3 nucleotides: TGCGCCAGCAGAGCGGGTCGGGACAGACCCTACGAGCAGTACTTC. Protein: CASRAGRDRPYEQYF. This chain connects TRBV5-1 to TRBJ2-7; a possible D gene is TRBD1 (7 bases). This CDR3 comprises 15 residues. Germline CDR1 SGHRS, CDR2 YFSETQ. Trimming removed 5 bases at V and 2 bases at J, with 17 bases between.